These 15 T cell receptor beta chains originate from one sample sequenced in a study of blood T cell repertoires in COVID-19. Clones were read by immunoSEQ multiplex PCR, and TCRdb kept only the in-frame ones, dropping some. The sample includes tens of thousands of clones, about nine tenths of them seen just once. Sequencing was done on a sample of peripheral blood. These TCRs come from a woman aged 45 to 65 with active or convalescent COVID-19.

The V gene is TRBV5-4, the J gene TRBJ1-3; the D gene is possibly TRBD1 (5 bases). Per germline, CDR1 SGHNT and CDR2 YYREEE (reference sequence). The CDR3 covers 15 residues. V lost 0 bases, J lost 0 bases, and 7 bases lay in between. The CDR3 DNA sequence: TGTGCCAGCAGCTTGGGGGGCCTCTCTGGAAACACCATATATTTT. Its translation: CASSLGGLSGNTIYF.

The chain carries TRBV7-8 and TRBJ2-1; D is possibly TRBD2 (5 bases). Between the trimmed V and J ends, which lost 7 bases and 8 bases, there was a span of 6 bases. Germline CDR1 reads SGHVS; CDR2 reads FQNEAQ. This CDR3 has 10 residues. CDR3 DNA: TGTGCCAGCACCGGGGATGAGCAGTTCTTC. Residues: CASTGDEQFF.

This chain connects TRBV6-5 to TRBJ2-1, with D possibly matching TRBD2 (6 bases). Germline V gene sequence: CDR1 MNHEY, CDR2 SVGAGI. V shed 5 bases and J shed 2 bases, with 13 bases lying between them. CDR3 length: 15 amino acids. For the CDR3, the DNA is TGTGCCAGCAGTACCGACGGGGGTGCCTACAATGAGCAGTTCTTC. This codes for CASSTDGGAYNEQFF.

This chain uses TRBV3-1 (or the pseudogene TRBV3-2) with TRBJ1-2, with 7 bases matching TRBD1. The trim removed 1 base at V and 1 base at J, leaving 9 bases unmatched. This CDR3 contains 17 residues. Germline CDR1 reads LGHDT; CDR2 reads YNNKEL (reference sequence). The CDR3 nucleotides read TGTGCCAGCAGCCAAGCTCCCTGGACAGGCGTTAACTATGGCTACACCTTC. This translates into CASSQAPWTGVNYGYTF.

This chain joins TRBV28 and TRBJ2-7; D might be TRBD1 (6 bases). The germline V gene has CDR1 MDHEN and CDR2 SYDVKM. This CDR3 spans 12 amino acids. Deletions cut 5 bases from V and 1 base from J, with 6 bases between. The CDR3 loop reads CASSTGSYEQYF. CDR3 nucleotide sequence: TGTGCCAGCAGTACAGGGTCCTACGAGCAGTACTTC.

The chain combines TRBV5-1 with TRBJ2-2; TRBD1 might be the D (5 bases). The CDR3 consists of 13 residues. Germline CDR1 reads SGHRS; CDR2 reads YFSETQ. V lost 3 bases and J 7 bases, leaving 10 bases between the germline ends. CDR3 DNA sequence: TGCGCCAGCAGCTCTGGGGCCGGCGGGGAGCTGTTTTTT. Encoded protein: CASSSGAGGELFF.

The CDR3, as DNA: TGTGCCAGCAGCCAAGCCCAGACAGGGGGCCCGTCCCAAGAGACCCAGTACTTC. This encodes CASSQAQTGGPSQETQYF. This chain connects TRBV4-2 to TRBJ2-5, with 10 positions matching TRBD1. The germline gives CDR1 LGHNA, CDR2 YNFKEQ. The CDR3 sequence is 18 residues long. Germline trimming cut 1 base from V and 1 base from J; bases unmatched to any gene: 9.

The CDR3 DNA follows: TGTGCCAGCAGTTACTCAGATGCAGGGGCGGTAACTTTCTTT. Its translation is CASSYSDAGAVTFF. The rearrangement joins TRBV6-5 to TRBJ1-1; TRBD1 is a possible D gene (6 bases). Germline-derived CDR1 and CDR2 are MNHEY and SVGAGI. V lost 0 bases, J lost 12 bases, and 17 bases lay in between. This CDR3 has 14 amino acids.

V is TRBV2 and J is TRBJ1-5, with 7 bases that match TRBD1. The CDR3 has 15 residues. Germline V gives CDR1 SNHLY, CDR2 FYNNEI. The V and J ends lost 8 bases and 0 bases, in that order; junction bases with no gene match: 7. The CDR3 sequence: CASVEGAYSNQPQHF. For the CDR3, the DNA is TGTGCCAGCGTCGAGGGGGCTTATAGCAATCAGCCCCAGCATTTT.

The chain combines TRBV6-5 with TRBJ1-5; the D is unclear. Per germline, CDR1 MNHEY and CDR2 SVGAGI. This CDR3 has 13 amino acids. V dropped 9 bases and J dropped 4 bases, with 13 bases sitting between them. The CDR3 sequence: CASDGSRNQPQHF. As DNA, the CDR3 is TGTGCCAGTGACGGGAGCAGGAATCAGCCCCAGCATTTT.

The chain links TRBV19 to TRBJ2-5; possibly TRBD2 for D (5 bases). Trimming removed 3 bases at V and 3 bases at J, with 5 bases between. The CDR3 sequence is 12 residues long. Per germline, CDR1 LNHDA and CDR2 SQIVND (reference sequence). In nucleotides, the CDR3 is TGTGCCAGTAGTATGCGGGAAGAGACCCAGTACTTC. Translated: CASSMREETQYF.

Relative to its sample, this clone is medium-sized. The V and J genes are TRBV11-3 and TRBJ1-1, with D unresolved. The germline V gene encodes CDR1 SGHNT and CDR2 YENEEA. The CDR3 covers 13 residues. Trimming pared 8 bases from V and 1 base from J, leaving 11 bases between. Here the CDR3 DNA reads TGTGCCAGCGGAAGGGAGTGGAACACTGAAGCTTTCTTT. Its protein product is CASGREWNTEAFF.

V usage is TRBV9 and J usage is TRBJ1-4; no clear D. The germline V gene encodes CDR1 SGDLS and CDR2 YYNGEE. The length of the CDR3 is 14 residues. Trimming took 0 bases from V and 8 from J, leaving 11 bases between them. The CDR3, as DNA: TGTGCCAGCAGCGTAGGTGGGCTTGGGGAAAAACTGTTTTTT. Translation gives CASSVGGLGEKLFF.

The chain is built from TRBV5-1 and TRBJ2-1; maybe TRBD1 (6 bases). The germline CDR1 and CDR2 sequences are SGHRS and YFSETQ. V lost 1 base and J lost 9, with 14 bases in between. The CDR3 is 14 residues long. Written as DNA, the CDR3 is TGCGCCAGCAGCTTGAGGGGGACCCAGACTGAGCAGTTCTTC. It encodes CASSLRGTQTEQFF.

The chain employs TRBV27 and TRBJ2-7, with 7 bases identical to TRBD2. Germline values: CDR1 MNHEY, CDR2 SMNVEV (reference sequence). The V segment lost 3 bases and the J segment 2 bases; nucleotides outside the gene matches: 4. This CDR3 is 14 amino acids long. The CDR3 here is CASSFSSGPYEQYF. The CDR3 DNA reads as TGTGCCAGCAGTTTTTCTAGCGGCCCCTACGAGCAGTACTTC.